Below, 20 T cell receptor beta chains from the same sample are listed, as sequenced in a study of T cell clonotyping in hematopoietic cell transplantation. Using immunoSEQ multiplex PCR, the repertoire was profiled, and TCRdb retains in-frame clones only, with some absent. The sample shows about 9,600 clones, roughly 71% of them seen only once. The sequences come from PBMCs, collected 30 days after allogeneic stem cell transplant. These receptors were obtained from a female patient aged 40-49 years who had an allogeneic stem cell transplant from a related donor, so T cells may come from the graft donor. Some clones in this sample may be carry-over from other donors' samples.

The genes are TRBV7-2 and TRBJ1-1; TRBD1 might be the D (5 bases). The CDR3 length is 18 residues. The V end was cut by 5 bases, the J end by 7 bases, with 29 bases between. The germline gives CDR1 SGHTA, CDR2 FQGNSA. The CDR3 bases are TGTGCCAGCAGCCTAAGAGGTCCTGAGCCAGGGCGTTATAGTGAAGCTTTCTTT. It is translated as CASSLRGPEPGRYSEAFF.

This sequence joins TRBV7-9 and TRBJ2-3, with 11 bases lining up with TRBD2. Unmatched junction bases numbered 5, after V lost 3 bases and J lost 3 bases. Looked up from germline, CDR1 is SEHNR and CDR2 is FQNEAQ (reference sequence). This CDR3 comprises 16 residues. CDR3 loop: CASSLGLADGTDTQYF. Here the CDR3 DNA reads TGTGCCAGCAGCTTGGGACTAGCGGATGGGACAGATACGCAGTATTTT.

The chain is built from TRBV7-9 and TRBJ2-7; tentatively, D is TRBD2 (6 bases). The CDR3 contains 15 residues. The V and J ends lost 4 bases and 2 bases respectively, with 15 bases between them. Germline V CDR1 and CDR2: SEHNR, FQNEAQ (reference sequence). CDR3 bases: TGTGCCAGCAGCTGGGGTAGCGGAGCTACCTACGAGCAGTACTTC. It translates to CASSWGSGATYEQYF.

The sample holds a few counts of this clone. The chain links TRBV13 to TRBJ2-1, with 16 bases lining up with TRBD2. This CDR3 spans 16 amino acids. The germline V gene has CDR1 PRHDT and CDR2 FYEKMQ (reference sequence). Trimming at V came to 4 bases and at J to 8 bases, leaving 5 bases not matched to a gene. The CDR3 region has the DNA TGTGCCAGCAGCTCGGCCGGGACTAGCGGGGGGGATGAGCAGTTCTTC. It specifies CASSSAGTSGGDEQFF.

The chain has TRBV30 and TRBJ2-5; TRBD2 matches 9 bases. This CDR3 contains 16 residues. Germline V CDR1 and CDR2: GTSNPN, SVGIG (reference sequence). Losses at the gene ends were 0 bases for V and 2 bases for J; bases not matched to a gene: 7. In DNA form, the CDR3 reads TGTGCCTGGAGTGTAGGGCGGGAGGGCCAACAAGAGACCCAGTACTTC. Translating it yields CAWSVGREGQQETQYF.

The genes are TRBV9 and TRBJ2-1; a weak D match, TRBD2 (6 bases). CDR3 length: 11 amino acids. The ends were cut back, 4 bases at V and 10 bases at J, with 9 bases in the middle. Germline V gene lookup returns CDR1 SGDLS and CDR2 YYNGEE. CDR3 in amino acids: CASSFRGEQFF. CDR3 nucleotide sequence: TGTGCCAGCAGCTTTCGGGGGGAGCAGTTCTTC.

The chain couples TRBV6-1 to TRBJ1-2; a weak D match, TRBD1 (5 bases). The germline V gene has CDR1 MNHNS and CDR2 SASEGT. The CDR3 loop spans 15 amino acids. Trimming took off 3 bases at V and 4 bases at J, with 15 bases between the two ends. The CDR3 nucleotides are TGTGCCAGCAGTGACACCGAGACAGCGCTCTATGGCTACACCTTC. Encoded protein: CASSDTETALYGYTF.

V is TRBV30 and J is TRBJ2-7; D gene uncertain. V lost 1 base and J 9 bases, leaving 10 bases between the germline ends. The germline CDR1 and CDR2 sequences are GTSNPN and SVGIG (reference sequence). The CDR3 totals 11 residues. The CDR3 spells CAWSDFQMQYF. The DNA for the CDR3 is TGTGCCTGGAGTGACTTCCAGATGCAGTACTTC.

This clone occurred once. The rearrangement joins TRBV19 to TRBJ2-1; weak D call: TRBD2 (5 bases). CDR1 and CDR2 from the germline V gene are LNHDA and SQIVND (reference sequence). Trimming stripped 8 bases from V and 0 bases from J, with 11 bases between. This CDR3 is 14 amino acids long. The CDR3 DNA follows: TGTGCCAGTTGCGTGGGGAGCTCCTACAATGAGCAGTTCTTC. Translating it yields CASCVGSSYNEQFF.

The chain carries TRBV5-5 and TRBJ1-2, with 7 bases fitting TRBD1. This CDR3 spans 15 amino acids. CDR1 and CDR2 (germline): SGHKS, YYEKEE (reference sequence). The V gene end was trimmed by 4 bases and the J gene end by 2 bases; junction bases not matched to a gene: 8. The CDR3 sequence is CASSPQGGSNYGYTF. The CDR3, as DNA: TGTGCCAGCAGCCCCCAAGGGGGCTCGAACTATGGCTACACCTTC.

The rearrangement uses TRBV4-1 and TRBJ2-3, with 11 positions matching TRBD2. CDR1 is MGHRA and CDR2 is YSYEKL in the germline V gene. V shed 0 bases, J shed 3 bases, and the junction held 8 bases outside the gene matches. This CDR3 region has 18 residues. As DNA, the CDR3 is TGCGCCAGCAGCCAAGATAGCTGGGTAGCGGGAGGGACAGATACGCAGTATTTT. Translating gives CASSQDSWVAGGTDTQYF.

The chain links TRBV29-1 to TRBJ2-7; D is ambiguous. This CDR3 contains 11 residues. Trimming took 5 bases from V and 3 from J, leaving 8 bases between them. Germline lookup yields CDR1 SQVTM and CDR2 ANQGSEA. The CDR3 reads CSVFLGYEQYF. The CDR3 DNA reads TGCAGCGTTTTTCTAGGCTACGAGCAGTACTTC.

The V call is TRBV6-5, the J call TRBJ2-7; possible D gene TRBD1, 5 bases. V was shortened by 10 bases and J by 2 bases, with 15 bases between the two germline ends. The germline gives CDR1 MNHEY, CDR2 SVGAGI. The CDR3 runs to 13 residues. CDR3 coding DNA: TGTGCCACCTCGACAGCATTAGCCTACGAGCAGTACTTC. It translates to CATSTALAYEQYF.

This rearrangement joins TRBV15 to TRBJ1-2; D not certain. Between the trimmed V and J ends, which lost 0 bases and 5 bases, there was a span of 13 bases. The CDR3 has 15 residues. Germline assignment: CDR1 LNHNV and CDR2 YYDKDF (reference sequence). As DNA, the CDR3 is TGTGCCACCAGCAGAGATAATACAGTTGCTTATGGCTACACCTTC. It is translated as CATSRDNTVAYGYTF.

This clone came up a few times. The chain's CDR3 is CASSLERGVLLEQYF. CDR3 coding DNA: TGTGCCAGCAGCTTAGAACGGGGGGTTCTTCTCGAGCAGTACTTC. V is TRBV11-3 and J is TRBJ2-7; 7 nucleotides align to TRBD2. There are 15 residues in the CDR3. The germline gives CDR1 SGHNT, CDR2 YENEEA. Trimming at V came to 0 bases and at J to 6 bases, leaving 8 bases not matched to a gene. The entire variable domain, with the rest obtained from reference TRBV11-3 and TRBJ2-7, is as follows: EAGVVQSPRYKIIEKKQPVAFWCNPISGHNTLYWYLQNLGQGPELLIRYENEEAVDDSQLPKDRFSAERLKGVDSTLKIQPAELGDSAVYLCASSLERGVLLEQYFGPGTRLTVT.

The V gene is TRBV7-3, the J gene TRBJ2-2; the match to TRBD2 covers 7 bases. CDR3 length: 14 amino acids. Trimming cost V 2 bases and J 5 bases; bases outside gene matches: 2. CDR1 and CDR2 from the germline V gene are SGHTA and FQGTGA. The CDR3 sequence: CASSLLAATGELFF. Here the CDR3 DNA reads TGTGCCAGCAGCTTACTAGCGGCTACCGGGGAGCTGTTTTTT.

The rearrangement uses TRBV6-6 and TRBJ2-7; D is ambiguous. This CDR3 region has 14 residues. CDR1 is MNHNY and CDR2 is SVGAGI in the germline V gene (reference sequence). V was shortened by 0 bases and J by 2 bases, with 8 bases between the two germline ends. DNA for the CDR3: TGTGCCAGCAGTTACTCGAGAGGCACCTACGAGCAGTACTTC. Translated: CASSYSRGTYEQYF.

DNA of the CDR3: TGTGCCAGCAGCCATTTGGGCCTCGGCGAGCAGTACTTC. As protein: CASSHLGLGEQYF. The V gene is TRBV14, the J gene TRBJ2-7; no clear D gene. Trimming pared 3 bases from V and 6 bases from J, leaving 12 bases between. The CDR3 sequence is 13 residues long. CDR1 is SGHDN and CDR2 is FVKESK in the germline V gene.

The chain carries TRBV7-8 and TRBJ2-7; D is possibly TRBD1 or TRBD2 (5 bases each). CDR3 length: 14 residues. The germline CDR1 and CDR2 sequences are SGHVS and FQNEAQ. Trimming removed 2 bases from V and 0 bases from J, with 8 bases in between. The CDR3 sequence: CASSLSGLSYEQYF. In nucleotides, the CDR3 is TGTGCCAGCAGCTTATCGGGGCTCTCCTACGAGCAGTACTTC.

This clone has just a few counts. The V gene is TRBV6-4, the J gene TRBJ1-2; possible D gene TRBD1, 6 bases. The germline CDR1 and CDR2 sequences are MRHNA and SNTAGT. Trimming left V 0 bases short and J 5 bases short, with 16 bases between. The CDR3 totals 16 residues. CDR3 protein: CASSDSWGPEDYGYTF. CDR3 in DNA: TGTGCCAGCAGTGACTCGTGGGGGCCAGAGGATTATGGCTACACCTTC.